Below, one T cell receptor (beta chain) is given with its context. Trimming shortened V by 2 bases and J by 3 bases, and 10 bases separated the two germline ends. CDR3 length equals 14 residues. The germline V gene has CDR1 LGHDT and CDR2 YNNKEL (reference sequence). The data derive from a study of blood T cell repertoires in COVID-19. Study as a whole: Samples representing acute and convalescent COVID-19 were sourced from the United States, Italy and Spain. T cells, B-cell-depleted T cells, or PBMCs provided the cDNA or gDNA that served as material.

In the original workflow: Reference gene primers were amplified, and this amplification served to estimate nucleated cell counts. The assay was immunoSEQ multiplex PCR, and TCRdb's table has in-frame clones only and misses some. That table gives V, J and clone size, and the DNA gave D and trimming. The profile covers 160,000 or so clones, with approximately 85% appearing a single time and roughly 1% taken by the ten largest. The chain is built from TRBV3-1 (or the pseudogene TRBV3-2) and TRBJ1-1, with a weak D call TRBD1 (5 bases). What was sequenced was peripheral blood. This clonotype was obtained from a man aged 35 to 55 with acute or convalescent COVID-19. DNA for the CDR3: TGTGCCAGCAGCCAAACCACAGGATACACTGAAGCTTTCTTT. Translation: CASSQTTGYTEAFF.